The sequence of this T cell receptor beta chain was determined in a study of neoadjuvant anti-PD-1 for oral cavity cancer. With 0 bases removed from V and 0 bases from J, the gap between germline ends came to 7 bases. Germline assignment: CDR1 SGDLS and CDR2 YYNGEE. The CDR3 totals 15 residues. Libraries were prepared by immunoSEQ multiplex PCR; TCRdb keeps only in-frame clonotypes and omits some of them. The sample has around 81,000 clones, 70% to 85% seen once; the top ten hold about 3.4%. Specimen: PBMCs, collected before nivolumab (anti-PD-1) treatment. This TCR derives from a person aged 35 to 85 with oral cavity squamous cell carcinoma. This sequence joins TRBV9 and TRBJ2-1; possibly TRBD1 for D (5 bases). The CDR3 DNA follows: TGTGCCAGCAGCGTAGTAGGGGACTCCTACAATGAGCAGTTCTTC. Amino acids: CASSVVGDSYNEQFF.